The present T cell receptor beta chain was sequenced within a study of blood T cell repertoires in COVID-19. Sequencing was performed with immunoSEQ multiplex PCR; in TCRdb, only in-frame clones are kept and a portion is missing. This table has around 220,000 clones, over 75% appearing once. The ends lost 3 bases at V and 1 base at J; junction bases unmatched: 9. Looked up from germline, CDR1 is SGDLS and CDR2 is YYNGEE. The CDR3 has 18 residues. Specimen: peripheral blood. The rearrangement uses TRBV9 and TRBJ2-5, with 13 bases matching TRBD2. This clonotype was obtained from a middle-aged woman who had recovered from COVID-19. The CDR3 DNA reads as TGTGCCAGCAGCGCAGGACTAGCGGGAGTCGGGACCCAAGAGACCCAGTACTTC. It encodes CASSAGLAGVGTQETQYF.